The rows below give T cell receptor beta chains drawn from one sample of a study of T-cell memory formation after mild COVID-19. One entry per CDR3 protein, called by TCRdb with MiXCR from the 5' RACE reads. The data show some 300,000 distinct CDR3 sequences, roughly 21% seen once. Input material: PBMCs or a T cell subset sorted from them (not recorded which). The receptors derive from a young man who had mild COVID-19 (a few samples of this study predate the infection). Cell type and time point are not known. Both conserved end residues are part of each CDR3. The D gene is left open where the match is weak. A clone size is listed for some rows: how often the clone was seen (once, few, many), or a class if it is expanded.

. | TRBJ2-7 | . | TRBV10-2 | CASNGGYEQYF | TGCGCCAGCAACGGGGGCTACGAGCAGTACTTC
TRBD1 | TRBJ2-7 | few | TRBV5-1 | CASSRDRVGSYEQYF | TGCGCCAGCAGCCGGGACAGGGTAGGGTCCTACGAGCAGTACTTC
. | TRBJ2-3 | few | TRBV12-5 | CASGTGLPDTQYF | TGTGCTAGTGGTACGGGGTTGCCAGATACGCAGTATTTT
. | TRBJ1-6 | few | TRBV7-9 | CASTPTGTGNSPLHF | TGTGCCAGCACCCCAACAGGGACGGGGAATTCACCCCTCCACTTT
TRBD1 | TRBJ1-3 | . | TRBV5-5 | CASSGRTGAGNTIYF | TGTGCCAGCAGCGGACGGACAGGGGCAGGAAACACCATATATTTT
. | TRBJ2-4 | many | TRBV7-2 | CASSQASGAGNIQYF | TGTGCCAGCAGCCAGGCCTCAGGGGCTGGAAACATTCAGTACTTC
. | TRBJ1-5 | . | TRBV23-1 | CASSQSTDDRRSNQPQHF | TGCGCCAGCAGTCAATCCACGGATGATAGACGTAGCAATCAGCCCCAGCATTTT
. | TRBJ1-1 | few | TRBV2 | CASRSNSGSEAFF | TGTGCCAGCAGGTCAAACTCGGGGTCTGAAGCTTTCTTT
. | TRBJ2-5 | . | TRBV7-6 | CASSARVGETQYF | TGTGCCAGCAGCGCGAGGGTAGGGGAGACCCAGTACTTC
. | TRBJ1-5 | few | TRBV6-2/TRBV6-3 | CASRLTFAGNQPQHF | TGTGCCAGCAGATTGACCTTCGCGGGCAATCAGCCCCAGCATTTT
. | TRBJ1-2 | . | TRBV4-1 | CASSQAAAGGYTF | TGCGCCAGCAGCCAGGCGGCGGCAGGGGGCTACACCTTC
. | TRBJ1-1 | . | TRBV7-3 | CASSEGWGTEAFF | TGTGCCAGCAGCGAAGGGTGGGGGACTGAAGCTTTCTTT
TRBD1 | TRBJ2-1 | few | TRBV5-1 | CASLRDSSYNEQFF | TGCGCCAGCCTCCGGGACAGCTCCTACAATGAGCAGTTCTTC
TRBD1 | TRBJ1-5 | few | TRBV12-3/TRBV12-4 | CASSRDSVNQPQHF | TGTGCCAGCAGCAGGGACAGCGTTAATCAGCCCCAGCATTTT
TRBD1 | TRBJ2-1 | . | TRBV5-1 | CASSFQGASYNEQFF | TGCGCCAGCAGCTTCCAGGGGGCTTCCTACAATGAGCAGTTCTTC
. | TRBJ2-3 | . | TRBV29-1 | CSAAGEDTQYF | TGCAGCGCCGCAGGGGAGGATACGCAGTATTTT
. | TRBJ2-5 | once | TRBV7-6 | CASSPTILTQETQYF | TGTGCCAGCAGCCCAACCATCCTGACCCAAGAGACCCAGTACTTC
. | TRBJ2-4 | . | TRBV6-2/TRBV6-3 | CASTSLEGWGAKNIQYF | TGTGCCAGCACCTCCCTGGAGGGCTGGGGCGCCAAAAACATTCAGTACTTC
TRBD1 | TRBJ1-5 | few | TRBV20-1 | CGQGSYSNQPQHF | TGCGGACAGGGGAGTTATAGCAATCAGCCCCAGCATTTT
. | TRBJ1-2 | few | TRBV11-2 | CASSPTTGPYGYTF | TGTGCCAGCAGCCCGACGACAGGCCCCTATGGCTACACCTTC
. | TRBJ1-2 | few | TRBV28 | CASSLYGPGGYTF | TGTGCCAGCAGTTTGTACGGTCCTGGCGGCTACACCTTC
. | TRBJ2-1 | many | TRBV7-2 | CASSPRRSSYNEQFF | TGTGCCAGCAGCCCACGTAGGAGCTCCTACAATGAGCAGTTCTTC